This T cell receptor (beta chain) was identified during a study of blood T cell repertoires in COVID-19. Study at large: Sites across the United States, Italy and Spain contributed samples from acute and convalescent COVID-19.

In germline, CDR1 is SGHTA, CDR2 FQGNSA. This CDR3 is 14 amino acids long. After removal of 3 bases from V and 3 bases from J, the junction contained 5 bases not matched to a gene. Per the original data handling: Reference gene primer amplification gave nucleated cell count estimates. TCRdb's table, derived via immunoSEQ multiplex PCR, lists solely in-frame clones and lacks some. V and J calls and clone size are given by that table; D and trimming were obtained from the DNA. The data hold about 260,000 clones, with approximately 88% observed a single time. This clone was observed a handful of times. The sequence came from a human donor in a cohort sampled during active COVID-19. The chain joins TRBV7-2 to TRBJ2-7; TRBD1 matches 7 bases. The material sequenced was peripheral blood. CDR3: CASSFDRVSYEQYF. CDR3 nucleotide sequence: TGTGCCAGCAGCTTTGACAGGGTTAGCTACGAGCAGTACTTC.